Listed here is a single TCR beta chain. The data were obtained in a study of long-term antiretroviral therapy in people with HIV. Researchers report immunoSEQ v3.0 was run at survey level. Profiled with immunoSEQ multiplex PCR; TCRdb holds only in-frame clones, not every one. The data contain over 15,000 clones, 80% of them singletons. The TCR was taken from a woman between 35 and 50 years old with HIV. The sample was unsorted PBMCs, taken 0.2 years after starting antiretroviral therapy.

The CDR3 protein is CASSFQSKVMNTEAFF. CDR3 bases: TGTGCCAGCAGCTTTCAAAGCAAGGTTATGAACACTGAAGCTTTCTTT. This chain joins TRBV5-4 and TRBJ1-1; D uncertain. CDR1 and CDR2 from the germline V gene are SGHNT and YYREEE (reference sequence). The length of the CDR3 is 16 residues. V was pared by 2 bases and J by 0 bases, with 14 bases between.